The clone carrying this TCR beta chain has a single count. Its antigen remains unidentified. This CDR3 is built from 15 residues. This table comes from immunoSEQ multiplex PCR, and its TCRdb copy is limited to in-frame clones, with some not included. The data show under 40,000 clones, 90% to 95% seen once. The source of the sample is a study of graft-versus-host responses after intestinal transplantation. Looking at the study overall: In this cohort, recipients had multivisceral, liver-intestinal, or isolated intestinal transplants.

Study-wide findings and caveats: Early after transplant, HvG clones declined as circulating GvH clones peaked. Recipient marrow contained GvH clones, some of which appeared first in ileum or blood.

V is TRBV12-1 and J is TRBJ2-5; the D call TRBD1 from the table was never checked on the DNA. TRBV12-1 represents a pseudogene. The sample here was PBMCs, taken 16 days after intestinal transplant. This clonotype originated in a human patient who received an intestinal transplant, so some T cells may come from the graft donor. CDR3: CASSFGWPNQETQYF. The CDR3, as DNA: TGTGCCAGCAGCTTTGGGTGGCCGAACCAAGAGACCCAGTACTTC.